These 27 T cell receptor beta chains came from one sample sequenced in a study of shared clonotypes between healthy human individuals. Assay used: immunoSEQ multiplex PCR; TCRdb lists only in-frame clones, some missing. The sample yields around 530,000 clones, roughly 72% seen once. The specimen was PBMCs. The receptors derive from a woman aged 40 to 50 in good health. Some clones in this sample may be carry-over from other donors' samples.

The chain couples TRBV27 to TRBJ2-7, with 7 nucleotides matching TRBD2. CDR3 length: 14 residues. V lost 6 bases, J lost 5 bases, and 10 bases stayed unmatched. The germline V gene encodes CDR1 MNHEY and CDR2 SMNVEV (reference sequence). The CDR3 here is CASSLGAGVHEQYF. The CDR3 DNA sequence: TGTGCCAGCAGCCTAGGGGCGGGGGTCCACGAGCAGTACTTC.

The table lists this clone with a few counts. J is TRBJ2-1 and V is TRBV28; tentative D call: TRBD2 (6 bases). The CDR3 covers 14 residues. Trimming removed 3 bases from V and 7 bases from J, with 13 bases in between. Germline lookup yields CDR1 MDHEN and CDR2 SYDVKM. The CDR3 region has the DNA TGTGCCAGCAGTTTGGGTGGAGGAGGGAATGAGCAGTTCTTC. This sequence encodes CASSLGGGGNEQFF.

The J gene is TRBJ2-5, the V gene TRBV7-9, with D tentatively TRBD1 or TRBD2 (5 bases each). Per the germline V gene, CDR1 is SEHNR and CDR2 is FQNEAQ (reference sequence). The CDR3 is 15 residues long. The V end lost 2 bases, the J end lost 4 bases, and 14 bases lay between the germline ends. The DNA of the CDR3 is TGTGCCAGCAGCTTACCCGGGACCGGTCTAGAGACCCAGTACTTC. This sequence encodes CASSLPGTGLETQYF.

The rearrangement links TRBV6-1 to TRBJ1-2; D not certain. Germline V gives CDR1 MNHNS, CDR2 SASEGT. CDR3 length equals 12 residues. Between the trimmed V and J ends, which lost 4 bases and 0 bases, there was a span of 3 bases. The CDR3 region is CASSVANYGYTF. In DNA, the CDR3 is TGTGCCAGCAGTGTCGCTAACTATGGCTACACCTTC.

This clone has at least ten counts. The same CDR3 can be traced to other DNA sequences in this sample. This sequence joins TRBV27 and TRBJ2-1, with 11 bases that match TRBD2. The J segment lost 6 bases and the V segment lost 6 bases, leaving 7 bases of the junction unmatched. This CDR3 spans 15 amino acids. Germline V gives CDR1 MNHEY, CDR2 SMNVEV (reference sequence). Here the CDR3 reads CASSLGTSGSNEQFF. DNA of the CDR3: TGTGCCAGCAGCCTGGGAACTAGCGGGAGCAATGAGCAGTTCTTC.

The V gene is TRBV28, the J gene TRBJ2-1, with TRBD2 matching over 8 bases. The CDR3 has 16 residues. With V trimmed by 5 bases and J by 1 base, 7 bases remained unmatched. Germline V gives CDR1 MDHEN, CDR2 SYDVKM. The CDR3 protein is CASSNPGLGSYNEQFF. The CDR3 DNA follows: TGTGCCAGCAGTAATCCGGGACTAGGTTCCTACAATGAGCAGTTCTTC.

The V call is TRBV10-3, the J call TRBJ1-4; TRBD1 matches 9 bases. CDR3 length: 15 residues. Looked up from germline, CDR1 is ENHRY and CDR2 is SYGVKD. V shed 1 base and J 8 bases; nucleotides not matched to a gene: 5. In DNA, the CDR3 is TGTGCCATCAGTGAGTGGGGACAGGGAAGAGAAAAACTGTTTTTT. Translated: CAISEWGQGREKLFF.

In DNA form, the CDR3 reads TGCAGCGTTGAATTCGGGGACAGGGTTTTTGGCTACACCTTC. It encodes CSVEFGDRVFGYTF. The chain joins TRBV29-1 to TRBJ1-2; 9 nucleotides agree with TRBD1. The CDR3 extends over 14 amino acids. J gave up 7 bases and V 2 bases, and 8 bases lay outside the gene matches. CDR1 and CDR2 from the germline V gene are SQVTM and ANQGSEA.

V gene TRBV9 combines with J gene TRBJ1-1; D gene unclear. The CDR3 loop spans 15 amino acids. V was pared by 0 bases and J by 1 base, with 10 bases between. Germline CDR1 and CDR2: SGDLS and YYNGEE. This CDR3 reads CASSVGGSRNTEAFF. In DNA form, the CDR3 reads TGTGCCAGCAGCGTAGGAGGCTCTCGGAACACTGAAGCTTTCTTT.

The chain employs TRBV6-1 and TRBJ1-5; TRBD1 might be the D (5 bases). CDR3 length: 13 residues. Trimming pared 6 bases from V and 7 bases from J, leaving 13 bases between. CDR1 MNHNS and CDR2 SASEGT come from the germline V gene. The CDR3 nucleotides are TGTGCCAGCAGGGACGGGACCTGGCAGCCCCAGCATTTT. Residues: CASRDGTWQPQHF.

The chain combines TRBV15 with TRBJ1-2, with D possibly matching TRBD1 (6 bases). V lost 0 bases and J 7 bases, leaving 15 bases between the germline ends. The CDR3 spans 15 residues. CDR1 and CDR2 from the germline V gene are LNHNV and YYDKDF (reference sequence). The CDR3 DNA reads TGTGCCACCAGCAGAGATGGGGGCTCCTACCGTGGCTACACCTTC. Amino acids: CATSRDGGSYRGYTF. The variable domain in full, completed from reference TRBV15 and TRBJ1-2, reads DAMVIQNPRYQVTQFGKPVTLSCSQTLNHNVMYWYQQKSSQAPKLLFHYYDKDFNNEADTPDNFQSRRPNTSFCFLDIRSPGLGDTAMYLCATSRDGGSYRGYTFGSGTRLTVV.

The gene calls are TRBV7-5 and TRBJ2-7; TRBD1, as called in the table, went unchecked against the DNA. TRBV7-5 is flagged as a pseudogene. The CDR3 runs 13 residues. CDR3 loop: CATAQGPLREQYF. CDR3 DNA: TGTGCCACTGCACAGGGTCCTCTCCGCGAGCAGTACTTC.

As for this clone: A much bigger clone sits one base away, suggesting this may be a read error. This chain connects TRBV2 to TRBJ2-7, with a tentative D call TRBD2 (5 bases). Germline V gene sequence: CDR1 SNHLY, CDR2 FYNNEI. The CDR3 covers 12 residues. Here the CDR3 DNA reads TGTGCCAGCATTCAAGAGGGATACGGGCAGTACTTC. Residues: CASIQEGYGQYF.

The chain recombines TRBV30 with TRBJ2-7, with unresolved D. The V and J ends lost 2 bases and 2 bases respectively, with 10 bases between them. Germline-derived CDR1 and CDR2 are GTSNPN and SVGIG (reference sequence). The CDR3 covers 13 residues. The CDR3 protein is CAWSKTPTYEQYF. DNA for the CDR3: TGTGCCTGGAGTAAGACACCGACCTACGAGCAGTACTTC.

Many counts were recorded for this clone. The rearrangement uses TRBV13 and TRBJ2-3; 8 nucleotides agree with TRBD2. CDR3 length: 14 amino acids. Germline V lookup: CDR1 PRHDT, CDR2 FYEKMQ (reference sequence). J gave up 7 bases and V 5 bases, and 8 bases lay outside the gene matches. The DNA of the CDR3 is TGTGCCAGCAGCCCTAGGGGACTAGGAAATACGCAGTATTTT. Translated, it gives CASSPRGLGNTQYF.

This chain uses TRBV2 with TRBJ1-4, with D possibly being TRBD1 (5 bases). There are 15 residues in the CDR3. Germline V lookup: CDR1 SNHLY, CDR2 FYNNEI. Trimming shortened V by 2 bases and J by 7 bases, and 14 bases separated the two germline ends. The CDR3 nucleotides read TGTGCCAGCAGTGAACTTGGGACCAAGGGTGAAAAACTGTTTTTT. Protein: CASSELGTKGEKLFF.

The CDR3 is CASAERANYGYTF. For the CDR3, the DNA is TGTGCCAGCGCAGAGAGGGCTAACTATGGCTACACCTTC. J is TRBJ1-2 and V is TRBV2; D remains ambiguous. V lost 8 bases and J 0 bases, leaving 10 bases between the germline ends. This CDR3 is built from 13 residues. Germline V gene data show CDR1 as SNHLY and CDR2 as FYNNEI.

This chain connects TRBV9 to TRBJ2-3; D is perhaps TRBD2 (5 bases). CDR3 length equals 16 residues. V was trimmed by 4 bases and J by 4 bases, leaving 19 bases between them. CDR1 SGDLS and CDR2 YYNGEE come from the germline V gene. CDR3 in amino acids: CASSPRGLGGPDTQYF. For the CDR3, the DNA is TGTGCCAGCAGCCCCCGTGGCCTAGGAGGCCCAGATACGCAGTATTTT.

The table lists this clone with many counts. V and J are TRBV29-1 and TRBJ2-5; tentatively, D is TRBD2 (6 bases). Trimming removed 7 bases from V and 5 bases from J, with 11 bases in between. Germline CDR1 is SQVTM and CDR2 is ANQGSEA. CDR3 length: 11 amino acids. CDR3 nucleotides: TGCAGCGCCTCCCGGGGGGAGACCCAGTACTTC. The encoded protein is CSASRGETQYF.

Only a few counts were recorded for this clone. This rearrangement joins TRBV7-2 to TRBJ1-1; no clear D gene. The CDR3 consists of 12 residues. Trimming stripped 5 bases from V and 6 bases from J, with 10 bases between. Germline loops: CDR1 SGHTA, CDR2 FQGNSA. For the CDR3, the DNA is TGTGCCAGCAGCCCCAGGATCTCTGAAGCTTTCTTT. This translates into CASSPRISEAFF.

This clone was observed a handful of times. The rearrangement joins TRBV5-4 to TRBJ2-2; no clear D gene. The CDR3 runs 15 residues. Germline values: CDR1 SGHNT, CDR2 YYREEE (reference sequence). Trimming pared 3 bases from V and 3 bases from J, leaving 12 bases between. The CDR3 DNA follows: TGTGCCAGCAGCTCAGAGGTTTCCCACACCGGGGAGCTGTTTTTT. Protein sequence: CASSSEVSHTGELFF.

To note about this clone: Other DNA sequences in the sample encode the same CDR3. The CDR3 loop is CASSVGGDTEAFF. CDR3 nucleotides: TGTGCCAGCAGCGTGGGAGGGGACACTGAAGCTTTCTTT. V gene TRBV9 combines with J gene TRBJ1-1; D might be TRBD1 (5 bases). The germline V and J ends were trimmed by 2 bases and 3 bases, with 8 bases remaining between them. Germline lookup yields CDR1 SGDLS and CDR2 YYNGEE. CDR3 length: 13 residues.

This chain links TRBV7-3 with TRBJ2-2; TRBD2 agrees at 7 bases. Trimming removed 0 bases from V and 5 bases from J; junction bases left unmatched: 6. The CDR3 is 16 residues long. Germline CDR1 reads SGHTA; CDR2 reads FQGTGA. CDR3 sequence (DNA): TGTGCCAGCAGCTTAACCTACAGCGGGAATACCGGGGAGCTGTTTTTT. Translated, it gives CASSLTYSGNTGELFF.

Comment on this clone: A much larger clone lies a single base off, so this may be a read error. J is TRBJ1-2 and V is TRBV29-1; no firm D call. This CDR3 region has 14 residues. V was cut by 1 base and J by 6 bases, with 15 bases left in between. Germline V gives CDR1 SQVTM, CDR2 ANQGSEA. CDR3 sequence (DNA): TGCAGCGTTGAAGGTCGTGGGTCTGGGAATGGCTACACCTTC. It translates to CSVEGRGSGNGYTF.

This clone was picked up one time. The V gene is TRBV5-4, the J gene TRBJ2-5; 7 positions agree with TRBD2. This CDR3 is built from 16 residues. Per germline, CDR1 SGHNT and CDR2 YYREEE (reference sequence). V was clipped by 1 base and J by 5 bases; unmatched bases: 11. The CDR3 nucleotides are TGTGCCAGCAGCTTGTGGGCAGGCGGGAGAGGGGAGACCCAGTACTTC. Translated, it gives CASSLWAGGRGETQYF.

The chain links TRBV9 to TRBJ1-2, with unresolved D. The CDR3 is made up of 14 amino acids. Germline loops: CDR1 SGDLS, CDR2 YYNGEE. The V end lost 0 bases, the J end lost 8 bases, and 14 bases lay between the germline ends. CDR3 DNA sequence: TGTGCCAGCAGCGTAGGTGGTTTTTCTGGAGGCTACACCTTC. Protein product: CASSVGGFSGGYTF.

Details on this clone: This sequence may be a read error, since a much larger clone differs from it by one base. The J gene is TRBJ2-7, the V gene TRBV6-5; 8 nucleotides agree with TRBD1. Germline CDR1 is MNHEY and CDR2 is SVGAGI. The CDR3 covers 15 residues. J was trimmed by 2 bases and V by 0 bases; bases with no gene match: 3. As DNA, the CDR3 is TGTGCCAGCAGTTACTCCGGACAGGGTCCCTACGAGCAGTACTTC. Its protein product is CASSYSGQGPYEQYF.